This TCR beta chain was identified in a study of T cell responses to AZD1222 COVID-19 vaccine. The CDR3 covers 15 residues. V shed 0 bases and J 6 bases; nucleotides not matched to a gene: 3. Per germline, CDR1 SGDLS and CDR2 YYNGEE. This table comes from immunoSEQ multiplex PCR, and its TCRdb copy is limited to in-frame clones, with some not included. Of some 250,000 clones listed, almost 95% were seen once; the top ten hold 0.5% to 0.7%. Source: peripheral blood, taken 28 days after the second AZD1222 dose. The receptor's source is an adult who received the AZD1222 COVID-19 vaccine. The V call is TRBV9, the J call TRBJ1-6, with 7 nucleotides matching TRBD1. CDR3 DNA: TGTGCCAGCAGCGTAGAGGGGGCTCGTAATTCACCCCTCCACTTT. It is translated as CASSVEGARNSPLHF.